This T cell receptor beta chain was sequenced during a study of T cell responses to AZD1222 COVID-19 vaccine. General observations from the study: The study found Spike-specific TCR breadth and depth rose after two AZD1222 doses. Donors were chiefly white British, with a greater number of females, and clonal diversity was perhaps underestimated.

This clone came up once. Its antigen is not identified. Clones were read by immunoSEQ multiplex PCR, and TCRdb kept only the in-frame ones, dropping some. This table holds 65,000 to 70,000 clones, around four fifths found once. Pooling covered second doses at about 4 or about 12 weeks. This CDR3 spans 8 amino acids. Germline loops: CDR1 WNHNN, CDR2 SYGVQD (reference sequence). Deletions cut 8 bases from V and 7 bases from J, with 0 bases between. The chain is built from TRBV10-1 and TRBJ1-5; D is undetermined. The receptor's source is an adult who received the AZD1222 COVID-19 vaccine. Sample: peripheral blood, taken 28 days after the second AZD1222 dose. The CDR3 DNA reads TGCGCCAGCCAGCCCCAGCATTTT. Translation gives CASQPQHF.